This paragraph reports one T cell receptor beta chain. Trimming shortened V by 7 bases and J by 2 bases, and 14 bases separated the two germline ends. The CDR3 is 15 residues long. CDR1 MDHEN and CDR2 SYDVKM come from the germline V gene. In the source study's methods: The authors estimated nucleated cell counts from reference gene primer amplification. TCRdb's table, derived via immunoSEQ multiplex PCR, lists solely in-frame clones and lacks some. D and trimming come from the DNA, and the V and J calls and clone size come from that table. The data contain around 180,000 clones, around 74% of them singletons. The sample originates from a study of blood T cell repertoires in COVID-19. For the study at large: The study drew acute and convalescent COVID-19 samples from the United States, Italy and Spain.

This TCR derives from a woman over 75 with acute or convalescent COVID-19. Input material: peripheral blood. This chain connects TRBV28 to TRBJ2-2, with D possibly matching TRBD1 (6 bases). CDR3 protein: CASKRGTHNTGELFF. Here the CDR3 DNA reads TGTGCCAGCAAGAGGGGGACACACAACACCGGGGAGCTGTTTTTT.